A single T cell receptor beta chain is shown here with its context. V lost 4 bases and J lost 5; bases outside the gene matches: 0. The V gene's germline CDR1 is LGHDT and CDR2 YNNKEL (reference sequence). CDR3 length: 13 residues. This sample was taken from a study of T cell responses to AZD1222 COVID-19 vaccine. Libraries were prepared by immunoSEQ multiplex PCR; TCRdb keeps only in-frame clonotypes and omits some of them. The sample shows approximately 61,000 clones, about 81% of them seen only once. The J gene is TRBJ2-2, the V gene TRBV3-1 (or the pseudogene TRBV3-2); the match to TRBD1 covers 8 bases. This clonotype originated in an adult who received the AZD1222 COVID-19 vaccine. The sample here was peripheral blood, taken 28 days after the second AZD1222 dose. The CDR3 protein is CASSRQGTGELFF. Here the CDR3 DNA reads TGTGCCAGCAGCCGACAGGGGACCGGGGAGCTGTTTTTT.